The 24 T cell receptor beta chains below were found in one sample sequenced in a study of response to subunit inactivated influenza vaccine. TCRdb re-derived calls from the RT-PCR reads in MiXCR, one entry per CDR3 protein. The sample has approximately 680,000 distinct CDR3 sequences; roughly 14% are singletons. The specimen comprised PBMCs from blood, sampled roughly 12 days after vaccination. Receptors were obtained from a man aged 50-59 years who received an inactivated influenza vaccine.

This clonotype was found many times. The chain employs TRBV24-1 and TRBJ2-1, with 9 bases identical to TRBD2. CDR1 and CDR2 from the germline V gene are KGHDR and SFDVKD. V shed 4 bases, J shed 5 bases, and the junction held 5 bases outside the gene matches. The CDR3 is 15 amino acids. CDR3 sequence reads: CATSDPGLADNEQFF. As DNA, the CDR3 is TGTGCCACCAGTGACCCGGGACTAGCAGACAATGAGCAGTTCTTC.

The chain carries TRBV25-1 and TRBJ2-7; 9 bases are a match to TRBD2. CDR1 is MGHDK, CDR2 SYGVNS, per germline. The V and J ends lost 1 base and 3 bases, in that order; junction bases with no gene match: 4. This CDR3 has 15 amino acids. The CDR3 loop reads CASSESRTSDYEQYF. CDR3 sequence (DNA): TGTGCCAGCAGTGAATCTAGGACTAGCGACTACGAGCAGTACTTC.

This clonotype was counted at least ten times. This sequence joins TRBV7-9 and TRBJ2-1; the D gene is possibly TRBD2 (7 bases). The CDR3 length is 15 residues. Germline values: CDR1 SEHNR, CDR2 FQNEAQ (reference sequence). Trimming pared 0 bases from V and 7 bases from J, leaving 13 bases between. This chain's CDR3 is CASSLAGGGSNEQFF. The CDR3 coding sequence is TGTGCCAGCAGCTTAGCAGGGGGGGGTTCGAATGAGCAGTTCTTC.

This clonotype occurred a few times. The chain carries TRBV18 and TRBJ2-7; D is undetermined. Trimming removed 6 bases at V and 3 bases at J, with 12 bases between. CDR3 size: 13 residues. CDR1 is KGHSH and CDR2 is LQKENI in the germline V gene. CDR3 loop: CASSVGYDYEQYF. As DNA, the CDR3 is TGTGCCAGCTCTGTCGGCTACGACTACGAGCAGTACTTC.

This clonotype was seen only a few times. The CDR3 DNA is TGTGCCAGCAGCGTAGAACTCCGGGGTGAGCAGTTCTTC. Translating gives CASSVELRGEQFF. The chain carries TRBV9 and TRBJ2-1; tentatively, D is TRBD2 (5 bases). Germline loops: CDR1 SGDLS, CDR2 YYNGEE. V lost 0 bases and J lost 9, with 10 bases in between. This CDR3 comprises 13 residues.

V usage is TRBV7-9 and J usage is TRBJ2-5; a weak D match, TRBD1 (5 bases). V was clipped by 8 bases and J by 7 bases, with 8 bases between them. The V gene's germline CDR1 is SEHNR and CDR2 FQNEAQ (reference sequence). This CDR3 is 10 amino acids long. Here the CDR3 reads CASDQGTQYF. The CDR3 coding sequence is TGTGCCAGCGATCAGGGGACCCAGTACTTC.

There are many counts of this clonotype. The V gene is TRBV7-2, the J gene TRBJ1-2; D unresolved. Trimming removed 5 bases from V and 3 bases from J, with 7 bases in between. This CDR3 has 12 residues. Germline V gene sequence: CDR1 SGHTA, CDR2 FQGNSA. The CDR3 region is CASSQHDYGYTF. The CDR3 region has the DNA TGTGCCAGCAGCCAGCATGACTATGGCTACACCTTC.

The chain joins TRBV28 to TRBJ1-1, with a possible D match to TRBD1 (5 bases). V gave up 6 bases and J gave up 5 bases, with 10 bases separating them. The CDR3 has 12 amino acids. Germline CDR1 and CDR2: MDHEN and SYDVKM. As DNA, the CDR3 is TGTGCCAGCAGAGGGTGGGGGACTGAAGCTTTCTTT. It is translated as CASRGWGTEAFF.

This clonotype was picked up a small number of times. The chain is built from TRBV4-3 and TRBJ1-1; D perhaps matches TRBD1 (5 bases). Germline assignment: CDR1 LGHNA and CDR2 YSLEER. The CDR3 loop spans 17 amino acids. Trimming removed 5 bases at V and 1 base at J, with 20 bases between. CDR3 bases: TGCGCCAGCAGCGAACTCCTCCGGGGCGCATCGAACACTGAAGCTTTCTTT. It encodes CASSELLRGASNTEAFF.

This clonotype was picked up many times. J is TRBJ2-5 and V is TRBV2; TRBD1 is a possible D gene (5 bases). The V end lost 5 bases, the J end lost 5 bases, and 12 bases lay between the germline ends. Germline V gene sequence: CDR1 SNHLY, CDR2 FYNNEI. This CDR3 comprises 13 residues. The CDR3 protein is CASSIAGWETQYF. In DNA, the CDR3 is TGTGCCAGCAGTATTGCAGGGTGGGAGACCCAGTACTTC.

This clonotype was seen a few times. The chain carries TRBV9 and TRBJ2-1, with 9 positions matching TRBD2. Germline lookup yields CDR1 SGDLS and CDR2 YYNGEE. The CDR3 is 17 amino acids. The junction had 11 bases not matched to a gene; V was cut back by 4 bases and J by 3 bases. As DNA, the CDR3 is TGTGCCAGCAGCCCTCAGTTGGGAGCGGGAGGCTACAATGAGCAGTTCTTC. It is translated as CASSPQLGAGGYNEQFF. Filled out from reference TRBV9 and TRBJ2-1, the complete variable domain reads DSGVTQTPKHLITATGQRVTLRCSPRSGDLSVYWYQQSLDQGLQFLIQYYNGEERAKGNILERFSAQQFPDLHSELNLSSLELGDSALYFCASSPQLGAGGYNEQFFGPGTRLTVL.

The table lists this clonotype with many counts. This rearrangement joins TRBV29-1 to TRBJ2-4; D gene ambiguous. Germline V lookup: CDR1 SQVTM, CDR2 ANQGSEA. The CDR3 loop spans 13 amino acids. Trimming shortened V by 3 bases and J by 5 bases, and 11 bases separated the two germline ends. The CDR3 sequence is CSVETDGENIQYF. CDR3 coding DNA: TGCAGCGTTGAGACGGACGGCGAAAACATTCAGTACTTC.

V usage is TRBV28 and J usage is TRBJ2-3, with 10 bases identical to TRBD2. Germline CDR1 is MDHEN and CDR2 is SYDVKM. The V segment lost 7 bases and the J segment 0 bases; nucleotides outside the gene matches: 16. This CDR3 has 19 residues. For the CDR3, the DNA is TGTGCCAGCATCTACGCAGGGGCTAGCGGGAGAGTCAGCACAGATACGCAGTATTTT. Translated, it gives CASIYAGASGRVSTDTQYF.

CDR3 sequence (DNA): TGTGCCAGCAGCAACGGGCGGGATACGCAGTATTTT. Residues: CASSNGRDTQYF. V is TRBV7-2 and J is TRBJ2-3; no definite D call. Trimming pared 5 bases from V and 6 bases from J, leaving 9 bases between. The germline V gene has CDR1 SGHTA and CDR2 FQGNSA. CDR3 length equals 12 residues. Supplemented by reference TRBV7-2 and TRBJ2-3, the full variable domain reads GAGVSQSPSNKVTEKGKDVELRCDPISGHTALYWYRQSLGQGLEFLIYFQGNSAPDKSGLPSDRFSAERTGGSVSTLTIQRTQQEDSAVYLCASSNGRDTQYFGPGTRLTVL.

This clonotype was observed at least ten times. This chain links TRBV20-1 with TRBJ2-7, with 14 bases matching TRBD2. The trim removed 1 base at V and 5 bases at J, leaving 4 bases unmatched. The germline V gene encodes CDR1 DFQATT and CDR2 SNEGSKA (reference sequence). The CDR3 loop spans 15 amino acids. The CDR3 DNA reads TGCAGTGCTAGAGGACTAGCGGGAGGGCCCCACGAGCAGTACTTC. Residues: CSARGLAGGPHEQYF.

This clonotype was seen a handful of times. The chain carries TRBV20-1 and TRBJ2-3, with D possibly matching TRBD1 (8 bases). Per germline, CDR1 DFQATT and CDR2 SNEGSKA (reference sequence). The CDR3 runs 14 residues. Deletions cut 6 bases from V and 6 bases from J, with 19 bases between. In DNA form, the CDR3 reads TGCAGTGCGGGGGGGCAGGGGGCAGCTGATACGCAGTATTTT. Its protein is CSAGGQGAADTQYF.

This clonotype turned up a few times. V and J are TRBV2 and TRBJ1-2; the D is unclear. The CDR3 length is 13 residues. The germline gives CDR1 SNHLY, CDR2 FYNNEI. V lost 9 bases and J lost 8, with 19 bases in between. The CDR3 loop is CASVKETMGGYTF. The CDR3 coding sequence is TGTGCCAGTGTTAAAGAGACCATGGGGGGCTACACCTTC.

This clonotype was observed a single time. This chain connects TRBV7-6 to TRBJ2-1; D tentatively fits TRBD1 or TRBD2 (5 bases each). Germline assignment: CDR1 SGHVS and CDR2 FNYEAQ. V was clipped by 5 bases and J by 0 bases, with 11 bases between them. The CDR3 is made up of 15 amino acids. CDR3 protein: CASSRGESSYNEQFF. For the CDR3, the DNA is TGTGCCAGCAGCCGGGGCGAAAGCTCCTACAATGAGCAGTTCTTC.

Only a few counts were recorded for this clonotype. The chain joins TRBV5-1 to TRBJ2-7, with 10 bases that match TRBD1. J was trimmed by 6 bases and V by 0 bases; bases with no gene match: 12. This CDR3 is 17 amino acids long. Germline CDR1 reads SGHRS; CDR2 reads YFSETQ. DNA of the CDR3: TGCGCCAGCAGCTTGGGGGGGGCCGGGACAGGGGCCCCCGAGCAGTACTTC. Translating gives CASSLGGAGTGAPEQYF.

This clonotype was seen many times. The gene calls are TRBV5-1 and TRBJ1-2, with 7 bases aligning to TRBD1. Losses at the gene ends were 3 bases for V and 4 bases for J; bases not matched to a gene: 3. CDR3 size: 13 residues. Germline CDR1 and CDR2: SGHRS and YFSETQ. CDR3 DNA sequence: TGCGCCAGCAGCTCCCGGGACAGCTATGGCTACACCTTC. It encodes CASSSRDSYGYTF.

The CDR3 DNA reads TGTGCCTGGGCACCTGGCAGGTTCAGCTCTGGGGCCAACGTCCTGACTTTC. Translation gives CAWAPGRFSSGANVLTF. This chain joins TRBV30 and TRBJ2-6; D gene unclear. From germline, CDR1 is GTSNPN and CDR2 SVGIG (reference sequence). CDR3 length equals 17 residues. With 5 bases removed from V and 0 bases from J, the gap between germline ends came to 17 bases.

The table lists this clonotype with a few counts. V gene TRBV5-1 combines with J gene TRBJ1-4, with D uncertain. The germline CDR1 and CDR2 sequences are SGHRS and YFSETQ. This CDR3 has 15 amino acids. V was trimmed by 1 base and J by 3 bases, leaving 10 bases between them. CDR3 sequence (DNA): TGCGCCAGCAGCTTGATCGGGGAATCTAATGAAAAACTGTTTTTT. Translation gives CASSLIGESNEKLFF.

Only a few counts were recorded for this clonotype. The chain employs TRBV4-2 and TRBJ2-7, with TRBD2 matching 7 bases. V shed 0 bases and J 3 bases; nucleotides not matched to a gene: 2. The length of the CDR3 is 14 residues. From germline, CDR1 is LGHNA and CDR2 YNFKEQ. The CDR3 sequence: CASSQELAVYEQYF. DNA for the CDR3: TGTGCCAGCAGCCAAGAGCTAGCGGTCTACGAGCAGTACTTC.

In its sample, this clonotype was seen a few times. The V gene is TRBV20-1, the J gene TRBJ2-7; tentative D call: TRBD1 (5 bases). This CDR3 has 15 residues. Germline CDR1 reads DFQATT; CDR2 reads SNEGSKA (reference sequence). Trimming removed 0 bases at V and 5 bases at J, with 17 bases between. The CDR3 sequence: CSARDQLPKGHEQYF. CDR3 bases: TGCAGTGCTAGAGATCAACTACCTAAGGGGCACGAGCAGTACTTC.